The clone carrying this TCR beta chain was detected once. As yet, its antigen is unknown. The CDR3 loop spans 16 amino acids. The ends lost 2 bases at V and 3 bases at J; junction bases unmatched: 6. CDR1 is SNHLY and CDR2 is FYNNEI in the germline V gene. There was at least one pre-ART PBMC sample for each donor, plus at least two post-ART PBMC samples. They ran version v3.0 of the immunoSEQ assay at survey level. Assay used: immunoSEQ multiplex PCR; TCRdb lists only in-frame clones, some missing. The table includes about 30,000 clones, around 96% detected once. The data stem from a study of long-term antiretroviral therapy in people with HIV. General study results and limits: CDR3 length ranges were narrower in HIV repertoires than in controls.

The source was unsorted PBMCs, collected 6 to 6.5 years after starting antiretroviral therapy. V gene TRBV2 combines with J gene TRBJ2-2; 7 nucleotides match TRBD1. The TCR comes from a man in his thirties or forties with HIV. The CDR3 DNA reads TGTGCCAGCAGTGAACTGACAGGGAGTGACACCGGGGAGCTGTTTTTT. This gives the protein CASSELTGSDTGELFF.